This is a list of T cell receptor beta chains from one sample in a study of control samples from healthy donors and cancer patients. Data came from immunoSEQ multiplex PCR; TCRdb stores just in-frame clones and leaves some out. This table holds roughly 370,000 clones, around nine tenths found once. The specimen sequenced was PBMCs. The origin of the receptors is a man aged 35 to 55 with head and neck cancer. CDR3s include the opening cysteine and the closing phenylalanine or tryptophan. Fields, in order: V gene, CDR3 protein.

TRBV4-3 | CASSHGTHNEQFF
TRBV4-1 | CASSQSYNMNTEAFF
TRBV29-1 | CSVEDGRVTLGEQYF
TRBV19 | CASSPGTNQPQHF
TRBV10-3 | CAISMSGGVTDTQYF
TRBV9 | CASSVDGASGDPEF
TRBV30 | CAWHNGYRAEAFF
TRBV28 | CASRPGGTETQQAFF
TRBV5-6 | CASSSRAGAETQYF
TRBV9 | CASSVGGTGNQPQHF
TRBV24-1 | CATSEGTVRTDTQYF
TRBV19 | CASSIASSLPYSNQPQHF
TRBV3-1/TRBV3-2 | CASSQVLGLTKTEAFF
TRBV27 | CASSLSRGSSYEQYF
TRBV7-2 | CASSSRNLGSGELFF
TRBV27 | CASSSLTTGHGSYEQYF
TRBV5-1 | CASSLFPASDEQFF
TRBV30 | CAWSSGSSGNTIYF
TRBV2 | CASMGGNNQPQHF
TRBV30 | CAWSRRDTEAFF